One sample yielded the 31 T cell receptor beta chains listed below, sequenced in a study of cytomegalovirus exposure and HLA in healthy donors. PCR was performed using 60 Vbeta and 13 Jbeta primers. Assay used: immunoSEQ multiplex PCR; TCRdb lists only in-frame clones, some missing. The sample holds over 110,000 clones, around 82% seen once. The sample taken for sequencing was PBMCs. Receptors were obtained from a woman younger than 30 in good health and CMV-seropositive.

The genes are TRBV6-4 and TRBJ2-2; no reliable D call. Trimming cost V 0 bases and J 5 bases, with 4 bases left between them. CDR1 and CDR2 from the germline V gene are MRHNA and SNTAGT. This CDR3 is 13 amino acids long. The CDR3 spells CASSDSTTGELFF. CDR3 in DNA: TGTGCCAGCAGTGACTCGACTACCGGGGAGCTGTTTTTT.

This chain connects TRBV19 to TRBJ2-7; 9 nucleotides align to TRBD1. Germline V gene sequence: CDR1 LNHDA, CDR2 SQIVND (reference sequence). The CDR3 has 15 amino acids. V lost 9 bases to trimming and J lost 1 base; unmatched junction nucleotides: 10. The CDR3 DNA reads as TGTGCCAGCTCCTCAGCGACAGGGGGTTCCTACGAGCAGTACTTC. Amino acids: CASSSATGGSYEQYF.

The rearrangement uses TRBV7-6 and TRBJ1-2; D might be TRBD1 (5 bases). CDR3 size: 14 residues. Germline loops: CDR1 SGHVS, CDR2 FNYEAQ. The ends were cut back, 1 base at V and 6 bases at J, with 12 bases in the middle. The CDR3 reads CASSLVGGGNGYTF. The CDR3 DNA reads as TGTGCCAGCAGCTTAGTCGGGGGGGGGAATGGCTACACCTTC.

This rearrangement joins TRBV7-2 to TRBJ2-7, with 9 bases identical to TRBD2. The junction had 2 bases not matched to a gene; V was cut back by 8 bases and J by 0 bases. From germline, CDR1 is SGHTA and CDR2 FQGNSA. This CDR3 has 13 amino acids. The CDR3 DNA follows: TGTGCCAGCGCGACTAGCGGCTCCTACGAGCAGTACTTC. This encodes CASATSGSYEQYF.

V is TRBV15 and J is TRBJ2-5; D is perhaps TRBD2 (5 bases). Trimming cost V 1 base and J 5 bases, with 11 bases left between them. CDR3 length equals 14 residues. Looked up from germline, CDR1 is LNHNV and CDR2 is YYDKDF (reference sequence). The CDR3 spells CATSRVGLEETQYF. CDR3 DNA sequence: TGTGCCACCAGCAGAGTCGGACTTGAGGAGACCCAGTACTTC. The whole variable domain, remainder taken from reference TRBV15 and TRBJ2-5, is DAMVIQNPRYQVTQFGKPVTLSCSQTLNHNVMYWYQQKSSQAPKLLFHYYDKDFNNEADTPDNFQSRRPNTSFCFLDIRSPGLGDTAMYLCATSRVGLEETQYFGPGTRLLVL.

V and J are TRBV5-1 and TRBJ2-2; 7 bases line up with TRBD1. Germline values: CDR1 SGHRS, CDR2 YFSETQ. There are 14 residues in the CDR3. Germline trimming cut 4 bases from V and 6 bases from J; bases unmatched to any gene: 6. The DNA for the CDR3 is TGCGCCAGCAGCCCAACGCAGGGGGCCGGGGAGCTGTTTTTT. Its protein is CASSPTQGAGELFF.

The chain is built from TRBV6-1 and TRBJ2-5; D is uncertain. The germline V gene has CDR1 MNHNS and CDR2 SASEGT. This CDR3 spans 11 amino acids. With 7 bases removed from V and 6 bases from J, the gap between germline ends came to 9 bases. As DNA, the CDR3 is TGTGCCAGCAAGAGCTCGAAGACCCAGTACTTC. This sequence encodes CASKSSKTQYF.

V and J are TRBV11-2 and TRBJ2-5, with 15 nucleotides matching TRBD2. V shed 4 bases and J 5 bases; nucleotides not matched to a gene: 14. CDR3 size: 19 residues. Germline-derived CDR1 and CDR2 are SGHAT and FQNNGV. The CDR3 nucleotides are TGTGCCAGCAGCTCCCCTGGACTAGCGGGGGGGCGGGAGGGGGAGACCCAGTACTTC. Its translation: CASSSPGLAGGREGETQYF.

V is TRBV5-4 and J is TRBJ2-2, with 12 bases that match TRBD2. J was trimmed by 5 bases and V by 3 bases; bases with no gene match: 2. From germline, CDR1 is SGHNT and CDR2 YYREEE (reference sequence). The CDR3 is 15 residues long. CDR3 protein: CASSWTSGKTGELFF. The CDR3 coding sequence is TGTGCCAGCAGCTGGACTAGCGGGAAGACCGGGGAGCTGTTTTTT.

The V call is TRBV5-1, the J call TRBJ1-6, with TRBD1 identical over 8 bases. Germline values: CDR1 SGHRS, CDR2 YFSETQ. The CDR3 has 15 amino acids. Losses at the gene ends were 0 bases for V and 10 bases for J; bases not matched to a gene: 6. DNA for the CDR3: TGCGCCAGCAGCTTGGGCGGCGACAGGGGCTCACCCCTCCACTTT. The encoded protein is CASSLGGDRGSPLHF.

The genes are TRBV5-1 and TRBJ1-1, with unresolved D. This CDR3 is built from 12 residues. Germline CDR1 reads SGHRS; CDR2 reads YFSETQ. V lost 5 bases and J 1 base, leaving 6 bases between the germline ends. CDR3 in DNA: TGCGCCAGCAGAATGGCGAACACTGAAGCTTTCTTT. Translating gives CASRMANTEAFF. Drawing the rest from reference TRBV5-1 and TRBJ1-1, the complete variable domain is KAGVTQTPRYLIKTRGQQVTLSCSPISGHRSVSWYQQTPGQGLQFLFEYFSETQRNKGNFPGRFSGRQFSNSRSEMNVSTLELGDSALYLCASRMANTEAFFGQGTRLTVV.

This clone showed up just a few times. The chain's CDR3 is CAWSVQGSVGGYTF. The DNA of the CDR3 is TGTGCCTGGAGTGTACAGGGTTCGGTGGGTGGCTACACCTTC. The chain has TRBV30 and TRBJ1-2; D might be TRBD1 (6 bases). The CDR3 is 14 amino acids. V lost 0 bases and J 7 bases, leaving 15 bases between the germline ends. Germline V CDR1 and CDR2: GTSNPN, SVGIG (reference sequence).

The rearrangement links TRBV9 to TRBJ1-1; D might be TRBD1 (5 bases). CDR1 and CDR2 from the germline V gene are SGDLS and YYNGEE. The CDR3 runs to 13 residues. Deletions cut 4 bases from V and 3 bases from J, with 10 bases between. For the CDR3, the DNA is TGTGCCAGCAGCCGGACATACCACACTGAAGCTTTCTTT. Amino acid sequence: CASSRTYHTEAFF.

This sequence joins TRBV6-5 and TRBJ1-1, with D possibly TRBD1 on 5 matching bases. Germline assignment: CDR1 MNHEY and CDR2 SVGAGI. Deletions cut 6 bases from V and 2 bases from J, with 13 bases between. The CDR3 is 14 amino acids. The chain's CDR3 is CASSFQGGNTEAFF. The CDR3, as DNA: TGTGCCAGCAGCTTCCAGGGAGGAAACACTGAAGCTTTCTTT.

The chain uses TRBV19 and TRBJ1-1; TRBD1 agrees at 9 bases. V gave up 8 bases and J gave up 5 bases; unmatched junction bases: 9. The CDR3 is made up of 14 amino acids. The V gene's germline CDR1 is LNHDA and CDR2 SQIVND (reference sequence). The CDR3 is CASSDRGGRTEAFF. The DNA of the CDR3 is TGTGCCAGTTCGGACAGGGGTGGAAGGACTGAAGCTTTCTTT. Looking up the rest from reference TRBV19 and TRBJ1-1 gives the full variable domain: DGGITQSPKYLFRKEGQNVTLSCEQNLNHDAMYWYRQDPGQGLRLIYYSQIVNDFQKGDIAEGYSVSREKKESFPLTVTSAQKNPTAFYLCASSDRGGRTEAFFGQGTRLTVV.

The chain employs TRBV7-9 and TRBJ1-5; tentatively, D is TRBD1 (5 bases). The germline gives CDR1 SEHNR, CDR2 FQNEAQ (reference sequence). Trimming pared 1 base from V and 3 bases from J, leaving 10 bases between. CDR3 length: 15 residues. CDR3 sequence reads: CASSLGGGTNQPQHF. The CDR3 DNA reads TGTGCCAGCAGCTTAGGGGGGGGTACCAATCAGCCCCAGCATTTT.

The J gene is TRBJ2-5, the V gene TRBV2; no definite D call. Germline V lookup: CDR1 SNHLY, CDR2 FYNNEI. The CDR3 runs to 10 residues. V lost 9 bases and J lost 3, with 5 bases in between. In DNA, the CDR3 is TGTGCCAGAGACAAAGAGACCCAGTACTTC. Amino acids: CARDKETQYF.

About this clone itself: One end of the junction is discordant with germline, which a read error may explain. The V gene is TRBV10-2, the J gene TRBJ1-1; weak D call: TRBD1 (5 bases). The CDR3 runs 14 residues. CDR1 and CDR2 from the germline V gene are WSHSY and SAAADI. The DNA for the CDR3 is TGCGCCAGCACTGAGTGGGGCCCGAACACTGAAGCTTTCTTT. Its translation is CASTEWGPNTEAFF.

Worth noting for this clone: Compared with germline, one end of the junction differs, possibly owing to a read error. Other DNA sequences in the same sample also yield this CDR3. V and J are TRBV29-1 and TRBJ1-5; a possible D gene is TRBD1 (6 bases). The CDR3 is 15 residues long. CDR1 and CDR2 from the germline V gene are SQVTM and ANQGSEA. The CDR3 sequence: CSVVGGREENQPQHF. In DNA, the CDR3 is TGCAGCGTTGTCGGGGGGCGAGAGGAAAATCAGCCCCAGCACTTT.

The chain has TRBV7-8 and TRBJ2-7, with D tentatively TRBD1 (6 bases). Trimming removed 6 bases from V and 9 bases from J, with 18 bases in between. There are 13 residues in the CDR3. Germline V gene sequence: CDR1 SGHVS, CDR2 FQNEAQ. The CDR3 DNA is TGTGCCAGCAGTCTTACAGGGAATCGGGGGCAGTACTTC. Amino acid sequence: CASSLTGNRGQYF. Looking up the rest from reference TRBV7-8 and TRBJ2-7 gives the full variable domain: GAGVSQSPRYKVAKRGQDVALRCDPISGHVSLFWYQQALGQGPEFLTYFQNEAQLDKSGLPSDRFFAERPEGSVSTLKIQRTQQEDSAVYLCASSLTGNRGQYFGPGTRLTVT.

The V call is TRBV4-2, the J call TRBJ2-3, with 7 bases aligning to TRBD1. With V trimmed by 1 base and J by 1 base, 11 bases remained unmatched. Germline CDR1 and CDR2: LGHNA and YNFKEQ. The CDR3 runs 18 residues. The CDR3 loop reads CASSQVGRQGVGTDTQYF. In DNA, the CDR3 is TGTGCCAGCAGCCAAGTGGGTAGACAGGGCGTTGGCACAGATACGCAGTATTTT.

The gene calls are TRBV4-3 and TRBJ2-2, with no clear D. Germline values: CDR1 LGHNA, CDR2 YSLEER. The ends were cut back, 3 bases at V and 6 bases at J, with 8 bases in the middle. The CDR3 consists of 13 residues. The CDR3 bases are TGCGCCAGCAGCCACCTGGCGGCCGGGGAGCTGTTTTTT. Its protein product is CASSHLAAGELFF.

The chain joins TRBV9 to TRBJ2-3; D gene unclear. The CDR3 loop spans 12 amino acids. Trimming left V 2 bases short and J 2 bases short, with 3 bases between. Germline V gene sequence: CDR1 SGDLS, CDR2 YYNGEE. The CDR3 DNA is TGTGCCAGCAGCGTCTACACAGATACGCAGTATTTT. Its translation: CASSVYTDTQYF.

The chain recombines TRBV19 with TRBJ2-6; 9 bases match TRBD1. Trimming took 7 bases from V and 2 from J; bases not matched to a gene: 6. The CDR3 is 16 residues long. CDR1 LNHDA and CDR2 SQIVND come from the germline V gene (reference sequence). The CDR3 DNA is TGTGCCAGTATCGGGACAGGGAGGGCTGGGGCCAACGTCCTGACTTTC. Its protein product is CASIGTGRAGANVLTF.

The chain uses TRBV2 and TRBJ1-5, with a weak D call TRBD1 (6 bases). The V end lost 7 bases, the J end lost 8 bases, and 15 bases lay between the germline ends. The CDR3 is 13 residues long. Germline V gene data show CDR1 as SNHLY and CDR2 as FYNNEI. CDR3 coding DNA: TGTGCCAGCAACGAGGACAGATCAGAGCCCCAGCATTTT. It encodes CASNEDRSEPQHF.

This clone was picked up one time. The chain links TRBV7-6 to TRBJ2-5, with TRBD1 matching 8 bases. Per the germline V gene, CDR1 is SGHVS and CDR2 is FNYEAQ. The V and J ends lost 1 base and 0 bases, in that order; junction bases with no gene match: 16. This CDR3 has 20 amino acids. The CDR3 reads CASSLDGVDRGAVNQETQYF. DNA of the CDR3: TGTGCCAGCAGCTTAGATGGGGTAGACAGGGGAGCGGTCAACCAAGAGACCCAGTACTTC.

The chain employs TRBV6-6 and TRBJ1-2; D unresolved. V was pared by 10 bases and J by 0 bases, with 21 bases between. The CDR3 extends over 16 amino acids. The germline V gene has CDR1 MNHNY and CDR2 SVGAGI (reference sequence). CDR3: CATKASPGPSNYGYTF. The CDR3 DNA sequence: TGTGCCACCAAGGCCTCTCCGGGTCCGTCTAACTATGGCTACACCTTC.

CDR3 sequence: CASSLFISPQETQYF. The CDR3 nucleotides are TGTGCCAGCAGCTTGTTCATCTCCCCTCAGGAGACCCAGTACTTC. The rearrangement joins TRBV5-4 to TRBJ2-5; D gene unclear. The CDR3 spans 15 residues. Trimming left V 1 base short and J 5 bases short, with 15 bases between. The V gene's germline CDR1 is SGHNT and CDR2 YYREEE (reference sequence).

The chain has TRBV19 and TRBJ1-1; D possibly corresponds to TRBD1 (6 bases). Germline loops: CDR1 LNHDA, CDR2 SQIVND (reference sequence). The CDR3 has 12 amino acids. The V end lost 8 bases, the J end lost 10 bases, and 17 bases lay between the germline ends. The CDR3 bases are TGTGCCAGTTCAGAGGGGGGGGCGAGAGCTTTCTTT. This gives the protein CASSEGGARAFF.

V is TRBV30 and J is TRBJ1-2; tentative D call: TRBD1 (5 bases). Germline V lookup: CDR1 GTSNPN, CDR2 SVGIG (reference sequence). The V gene lost 4 bases and the J gene lost 0 bases, with 12 bases spanning the gap. The CDR3 consists of 14 residues. In nucleotides, the CDR3 is TGTGCCTGGATTCCCCCGGGGGCTAACTATGGCTACACCTTC. Translated: CAWIPPGANYGYTF.

CDR3: CASSYAGALFF. The CDR3 DNA sequence: TGTGCCAGCAGCTATGCGGGGGCCCTGTTTTTT. The chain carries TRBV6-5 and TRBJ2-2; tentatively, D is TRBD2 (7 bases). The length of the CDR3 is 11 residues. V was trimmed by 6 bases and J by 14 bases, leaving 13 bases between them. Germline V CDR1 and CDR2: MNHEY, SVGAGI.